One sample yielded the 22 T cell receptor beta chains listed below, sequenced in a study of blood T cell repertoires in COVID-19. Repertoires were generated with immunoSEQ multiplex PCR, while TCRdb's copy carries only in-frame clones and drops some. The sample holds some 200,000 clones; 87% are singletons and the top ten take around 2.3%. The specimen was peripheral blood. The source of these receptors is a man aged 35 to 55 with active or convalescent COVID-19.

The chain recombines TRBV7-2 with TRBJ1-2, with 9 nucleotides matching TRBD1. Germline-derived CDR1 and CDR2 are SGHTA and FQGNSA. The CDR3 runs 17 residues. Unmatched junction bases numbered 11, after V lost 5 bases and J lost 1 base. The CDR3 region is CASSLGRADRGNYGYTF. In DNA form, the CDR3 reads TGTGCCAGCAGCCTAGGGCGGGCGGACAGGGGTAACTATGGCTACACCTTC.

In nucleotides, the CDR3 is TGTGCCAGCAGCCAAGTTTGGGCGGGGCGGCAAGAGACCCAGTACTTC. This translates into CASSQVWAGRQETQYF. The V and J genes are TRBV14 and TRBJ2-5, with a tentative D call TRBD2 (6 bases). V shed 1 base and J shed 2 bases, with 14 bases lying between them. This CDR3 is built from 16 residues. Germline V lookup: CDR1 SGHDN, CDR2 FVKESK.

This clone turned up a few times. The chain has TRBV19 and TRBJ1-5, with D possibly TRBD1 on 6 matching bases. Germline V gene data show CDR1 as LNHDA and CDR2 as SQIVND (reference sequence). There are 15 residues in the CDR3. Trimming left V 3 bases short and J 5 bases short, with 14 bases between. The CDR3 loop reads CASSIPSGGHQPQHF. In DNA form, the CDR3 reads TGTGCCAGTAGTATCCCCAGCGGGGGCCATCAGCCCCAGCATTTT.

Here the CDR3 reads CASSVGDSGNTIYF. The DNA for the CDR3 is TGTGCCAGCAGCGTCGGGGATTCTGGAAACACCATATATTTT. The chain carries TRBV9 and TRBJ1-3; D not resolved. Germline-derived CDR1 and CDR2 are SGDLS and YYNGEE. This CDR3 contains 14 residues. Trimming shortened V by 2 bases and J by 1 base, and 7 bases separated the two germline ends. Together with reference TRBV9 and TRBJ1-3, the CDR3 gives the full variable domain: DSGVTQTPKHLITATGQRVTLRCSPRSGDLSVYWYQQSLDQGLQFLIQYYNGEERAKGNILERFSAQQFPDLHSELNLSSLELGDSALYFCASSVGDSGNTIYFGEGSWLTVV.

V is TRBV18 and J is TRBJ1-6, with 7 nucleotides matching TRBD1. The V gene end was trimmed by 4 bases and the J gene end by 7 bases; junction bases not matched to a gene: 4. The CDR3 sequence is 14 residues long. The germline CDR1 and CDR2 sequences are KGHSH and LQKENI. Here the CDR3 DNA reads TGTGCCAGCTCACTTGACAGGGACAATTCACCCCTCCACTTT. Its translation: CASSLDRDNSPLHF.

The chain couples TRBV28 to TRBJ1-5; TRBD1 agrees at 9 bases. The junction had 7 bases not matched to a gene; V was cut back by 6 bases and J by 10 bases. This CDR3 comprises 13 residues. CDR1 MDHEN and CDR2 SYDVKM come from the germline V gene. CDR3 residues: CASRITGGRPQHF. The CDR3 DNA follows: TGTGCCAGCAGGATCACAGGGGGCCGCCCCCAGCATTTT. Complete variable domain (other parts from reference TRBV28 and TRBJ1-5): DVKVTQSSRYLVKRTGEKVFLECVQDMDHENMFWYRQDPGLGLRLIYFSYDVKMKEKGDIPEGYSVSREKKERFSLILESASTNQTSMYLCASRITGGRPQHFGDGTRLSIL.

The rearrangement joins TRBV11-3 to TRBJ2-1; 10 bases map to TRBD2. V was clipped by 3 bases and J by 9 bases; unmatched bases: 8. Germline assignment: CDR1 SGHNT and CDR2 YENEEA. The CDR3 totals 15 residues. The DNA for the CDR3 is TGTGCCAGCAGCTTGAGCGGGGGGGCCTTCCCTGAGCAGTTCTTC. Its translation is CASSLSGGAFPEQFF.

J is TRBJ2-3 and V is TRBV18; no firm D call. Germline V lookup: CDR1 KGHSH, CDR2 LQKENI. Trimming took off 6 bases at V and 7 bases at J, with 14 bases between the two ends. CDR3 length equals 13 residues. The CDR3 DNA reads TGTGCCAGCTCGGGTACGGAGTCCTATACGCAGTATTTT. It specifies CASSGTESYTQYF.

This chain joins TRBV4-1 and TRBJ1-1; D gene unclear. The germline CDR1 and CDR2 sequences are MGHRA and YSYEKL. Trimming shortened V by 4 bases and J by 7 bases, and 19 bases separated the two germline ends. The CDR3 covers 15 residues. The CDR3 sequence: CASSPGGSRLGEAFF. CDR3 nucleotide sequence: TGCGCCAGCAGCCCCGGTGGATCGAGGCTAGGTGAAGCTTTCTTT.

The chain recombines TRBV19 with TRBJ1-5; no definite D call. Germline V CDR1 and CDR2: LNHDA, SQIVND (reference sequence). The V end was cut by 7 bases, the J end by 2 bases, with 9 bases between. The CDR3 contains 13 residues. DNA of the CDR3: TGTGCCAGTACGAACGGGGGCAATCAGCCCCAGCATTTT. Its translation: CASTNGGNQPQHF.

This chain uses TRBV10-2 with TRBJ2-2, with D perhaps matching TRBD1 (6 bases). The germline V gene has CDR1 WSHSY and CDR2 SAAADI. This CDR3 has 13 amino acids. V dropped 10 bases and J dropped 2 bases, with 11 bases sitting between them. CDR3 sequence (DNA): TGCGCCACCATACAGGGTAACACCGGGGAGCTGTTTTTT. This sequence encodes CATIQGNTGELFF.

The rearrangement joins TRBV4-2 to TRBJ2-7; 8 positions agree with TRBD2. Germline V gives CDR1 LGHNA, CDR2 YNFKEQ. Trimming removed 1 base from V and 4 bases from J; junction bases left unmatched: 6. The CDR3 consists of 15 residues. The DNA of the CDR3 is TGTGCCAGCAGCCAAGTGCGGGGGGAGTCTTACGAGCAGTACTTC. Translation gives CASSQVRGESYEQYF.

The chain uses TRBV19 and TRBJ2-7, with a weak D call TRBD2 (5 bases). Germline CDR1 reads LNHDA; CDR2 reads SQIVND (reference sequence). The CDR3 consists of 14 residues. Trimming removed 3 bases from V and 3 bases from J, with 12 bases in between. DNA of the CDR3: TGTGCCAGTAGTATGAGTGGACTTAGCTACGAGCAGTACTTC. Translation: CASSMSGLSYEQYF. The complete variable domain, with remaining parts taken from reference TRBV19 and TRBJ2-7, reads DGGITQSPKYLFRKEGQNVTLSCEQNLNHDAMYWYRQDPGQGLRLIYYSQIVNDFQKGDIAEGYSVSREKKESFPLTVTSAQKNPTAFYLCASSMSGLSYEQYFGPGTRLTVT.

This chain links TRBV5-5 with TRBJ2-7, with 7 nucleotides matching TRBD2. The length of the CDR3 is 16 residues. Trimming took 4 bases from V and 5 from J; bases not matched to a gene: 15. Germline values: CDR1 SGHKS, CDR2 YYEKEE (reference sequence). CDR3 sequence (DNA): TGTGCCAGCAGCGCGGGGGTGACGGGTCGGATTGACGAGCAGTACTTC. It specifies CASSAGVTGRIDEQYF.

In DNA form, the CDR3 reads TGTGCCAGCTCTAAGGAGGACGGACCCCTCCGGGCCGAGAGATATTCACCCCTCCACTTT. Its translation: CASSKEDGPLRAERYSPLHF. The chain couples TRBV19 to TRBJ1-6; D gene ambiguous. Germline V gene data show CDR1 as LNHDA and CDR2 as SQIVND (reference sequence). V dropped 9 bases and J dropped 8 bases, with 35 bases sitting between them. The CDR3 runs to 20 residues.

This chain links TRBV4-1 with TRBJ1-4, with 8 bases matching TRBD1. This CDR3 has 15 amino acids. Unmatched junction bases numbered 9, after V lost 0 bases and J lost 12 bases. Germline V gene data show CDR1 as MGHRA and CDR2 as YSYEKL. DNA for the CDR3: TGCGCCAGCAGCCAAGATCGGGGACAGGTAGTTGAACTGTTTTTT. It translates to CASSQDRGQVVELFF.

The genes are TRBV25-1 and TRBJ1-2, with D possibly matching TRBD1 (6 bases). Trimming took off 6 bases at V and 3 bases at J, with 14 bases between the two ends. This CDR3 is 14 amino acids long. CDR1 MGHDK and CDR2 SYGVNS come from the germline V gene. CDR3 nucleotides: TGTGCCAGCAGGGAGACAGGCTTCGACTATGGCTACACCTTC. This sequence encodes CASRETGFDYGYTF.

This chain links TRBV9 with TRBJ2-7; D gene ambiguous. Germline CDR1 is SGDLS and CDR2 is YYNGEE. CDR3 length: 12 amino acids. Trimming left V 3 bases short and J 2 bases short, with 6 bases between. The CDR3 sequence is CASSGGTYEQYF. CDR3 sequence (DNA): TGTGCCAGCAGCGGTGGCACCTACGAGCAGTACTTC.

This chain links TRBV28 with TRBJ1-2, with D unclear. The germline CDR1 and CDR2 sequences are MDHEN and SYDVKM. The CDR3 consists of 14 residues. Trimming took 8 bases from V and 2 from J, leaving 15 bases between them. The CDR3 bases are TGTGCCAGCGCGAGGGTCAGGATGAACTATGGCTACACCTTC. It specifies CASARVRMNYGYTF.

The chain carries TRBV7-3 and TRBJ2-5; D is possibly TRBD2 (7 bases). The germline V and J ends were trimmed by 2 bases and 4 bases, with 11 bases remaining between them. The CDR3 spans 14 residues. Germline V gives CDR1 SGHTA, CDR2 FQGTGA. In nucleotides, the CDR3 is TGTGCCAGCAGCTTAGGGGGGGCCGGAGAGACCCAGTACTTC. It specifies CASSLGGAGETQYF.

This clone was detected once. This chain links TRBV5-6 with TRBJ1-2; D is unresolved. The germline V and J ends were trimmed by 2 bases and 14 bases, with 16 bases remaining between them. This CDR3 is 12 amino acids long. Germline loops: CDR1 SGHDT, CDR2 YYEEEE. CDR3 DNA sequence: TGTGCCAGCAGCTTTGAGCCCTCCTTTTGGACCTTC. Translated, it gives CASSFEPSFWTF. The full variable domain, rest sourced from reference TRBV5-6 and TRBJ1-2, is DAGVTQSPTHLIKTRGQQVTLRCSPKSGHDTVSWYQQALGQGPQFIFQYYEEEERQRGNFPDRFSGHQFPNYSSELNVNALLLGDSALYLCASSFEPSFWTFGSGTRLTVV.

The chain recombines TRBV10-3 with TRBJ1-1; tentatively, D is TRBD1 (6 bases). The CDR3 runs 14 residues. Per the germline V gene, CDR1 is ENHRY and CDR2 is SYGVKD. V lost 11 bases, J lost 3 bases, and 19 bases lay in between. The CDR3, as DNA: TGTGCCGCAACGGTACAGGGCAGGGACACTGAAGCTTTCTTT. The encoded protein is CAATVQGRDTEAFF.